The TCR beta chain described here comes from a study of T cell repertoires in cytomegalovirus infection. As for the study in general: Both recently identified HLA-C-restricted and well-studied HLA-B-restricted CMV epitopes were used in the study. Indicated by public TCR beta signatures were CMV infection and matching HLA type. Points from the study as a whole: CMV-specific TCR beta clonotypes restricted by HLA-C were the ones dominating the ex vivo response.

One entry per CDR3 protein, called by TCRdb with MiXCR from the reads. The sample includes about 220,000 distinct CDR3 sequences, about 40% of them seen just once. The CDR3 length is 13 residues. Germline lookup yields CDR1 SGHVS and CDR2 FNYEAQ. Trimming removed 5 bases at V and 7 bases at J, with 11 bases between. About this clonotype itself: What it binds is unknown.

This material consisted of CD8+ T cells from cultured PBMCs, taken from culture after CMV antigen stimulation. The clonotype originates from a human donor in good health (CMV status not recorded). Some clones in this sample may be carry-over from other donors' samples. The chain carries TRBV7-6 and TRBJ2-2, with D perhaps given as TRBD1 or TRBD2 (5 bases each). The CDR3 bases are TGTGCCAGCAGCCCCGGGACGGGCGGGGAGCTGTTTTTT. It encodes CASSPGTGGELFF.